The clone carrying this T cell receptor beta chain is deemed medium-sized. The antigen remains undetermined. The CDR3 totals 15 residues. CDR1 and CDR2 (germline): MGHRA, YSYEKL. With 6 bases clipped from V and 3 bases from J, the junction kept 11 bases outside the gene matches. This sample was taken from a study of CD8+ T cells in alopecia areata. About the research overall: A 6-month off-drug phase came after tofacitinib, which had lasted 6 to 18 months. Findings of the study overall: Researchers report lesional scalp, most notably alopecia totalis/universalis, outstripped normal scalp in clonality.

cDNA prepared by RNA extraction and subsequent reverse transcription served as the template for sequencing. TCRdb's table, derived via immunoSEQ multiplex PCR, lists solely in-frame clones and lacks some. The sample holds around 140,000 clones; approximately 87% are singletons and the top ten take roughly 15%. It was from alopecia areata patients that lesional scalp punch biopsies and peripheral blood were collected. Sorting separated CD4+ and CD8+ T cells out of PBMCs. This rearrangement joins TRBV4-1 to TRBJ2-7; TRBD2 matches 7 bases. Sequenced material: CD8+ T cells sorted from blood, taken at week 0. The sequence came from a human donor with alopecia areata. The CDR3 coding sequence is TGCGCCAGCAGACAGCGGGACCAAACTCTCTACGAGCAGTACTTC. Its translation is CASRQRDQTLYEQYF.